Listed below are T cell receptor beta chains from one sample, sequenced in a study of type 1 regulatory T cells. TCRdb used MiXCR to reprocess the reads, holding one entry per CDR3 protein. The sample has 35,000 to 50,000 distinct CDR3 sequences; over 9% are singletons. These receptors' targets are unknown. The specimen was cultured non-Tr1 T cells, either the whole culture or a sorted T cell fraction (not recorded which). The receptors originated from a human donor in good health. Both conserved end residues are part of each CDR3. A D gene is named only where the DNA matches it firmly. Clone sizes are given selectively: once, few, many, or a class where the clone is expanded.

size: .; J: TRBJ2-1; D: .; V: TRBV11-1; DNA: TGTGCCAGCAGCTTAGCGGATCTAGCTTACAATGAGCAGTTCTTC; CDR3: CASSLADLAYNEQFF
size: many; J: TRBJ2-7; D: TRBD2; V: TRBV7-2; DNA: TGTGCCAGCACCTTAGCGGGGGCAGGGGAGCAGTACTTC; CDR3: CASTLAGAGEQYF
size: .; J: TRBJ1-2; D: TRBD1; V: TRBV5-1; DNA: TGCGCCAGCAGCATGGAAACAGGGGTCCGATCCGGCTACACCTTC; CDR3: CASSMETGVRSGYTF
size: many; J: TRBJ2-6; D: .; V: TRBV2; DNA: TGTGCCAGCAGTGAACGGGGCTCTGGGGCCAACGTCCTGACTTTC; CDR3: CASSERGSGANVLTF
size: .; J: TRBJ2-3; D: TRBD1; V: TRBV9; DNA: TGTGCCAGCAGCGGAGCAGGGGGCTTCACAGATACGCAGTATTTT; CDR3: CASSGAGGFTDTQYF
size: many; J: TRBJ2-1; D: .; V: TRBV30; DNA: TGTGCCTGGAGTGTACAGGTAGTATCGGAGCAGTTCTTC; CDR3: CAWSVQVVSEQFF
size: .; J: TRBJ2-2; D: .; V: TRBV18; DNA: TGTGCCAGCTCCACCGTACAGGTTAACACCGGGGAGCTGTTTTTT; CDR3: CASSTVQVNTGELFF
size: many; J: TRBJ2-7; D: TRBD2; V: TRBV5-1; DNA: TGCGCCAGCAGCTTGGCGGGAGGGCCCTCCTACGAGCAGTACTTC; CDR3: CASSLAGGPSYEQYF
size: many; J: TRBJ1-5; D: .; V: TRBV2; DNA: TGTGCCAGCAGTGAAACCGGAGGGGCCGGTCAGCCCCAGCATTTT; CDR3: CASSETGGAGQPQHF
size: .; J: TRBJ1-1; D: .; V: TRBV7-6; DNA: TGTGCCAGCAGCTTATCCCACACTGAAGCTTTCTTT; CDR3: CASSLSHTEAFF
size: few; J: TRBJ1-5; D: .; V: TRBV12-3/TRBV12-4; DNA: TGTGCCAGCAGTTTATATCAGCCCCAGCATTTT; CDR3: CASSLYQPQHF
size: few; J: TRBJ2-3; D: TRBD2; V: TRBV25-1; DNA: TGTGCCAGCAGTGATGCAGCGGGAGAGAAAGATACGCAGTATTTT; CDR3: CASSDAAGEKDTQYF
size: few; J: TRBJ2-4; D: TRBD2; V: TRBV18; DNA: TGTGCCAGCTCACCGGACGGGCCGGGGGGCAAAAACATTCAGTACTTC; CDR3: CASSPDGPGGKNIQYF
size: many; J: TRBJ2-2; D: TRBD2; V: TRBV6-1; DNA: TGTGCCAGCAGGGCACAAGGGACTAGCGGGAGTGGGGAGCTGTTTTTT; CDR3: CASRAQGTSGSGELFF
size: medium-sized; J: TRBJ2-5; D: .; V: TRBV7-2; DNA: TGTGCCAGCAGCCCGGGACGCGTAGAGACCCAGTACTTC; CDR3: CASSPGRVETQYF
size: many; J: TRBJ2-3; D: .; V: TRBV20-1; DNA: TGCAGTGCTAGAGTGGGGTCGGATACGCAGTATTTT; CDR3: CSARVGSDTQYF
size: many; J: TRBJ1-1; D: TRBD1; V: TRBV7-2; DNA: TGTGCCAGCATCCCAACACAGGGGGCTATGAACACTGAAGCTTTCTTT; CDR3: CASIPTQGAMNTEAFF
size: few; J: TRBJ2-5; D: TRBD2; V: TRBV5-1; DNA: TGCGCCAGCAGCTCGCCTAGCGGGGGACAAGAGACCCAGTACTTC; CDR3: CASSSPSGGQETQYF
size: .; J: TRBJ2-2; D: .; V: TRBV28; DNA: TGTGCCAGCAAGGAACAGATATATTCGAACACCGGGGAGCTGTTTTTT; CDR3: CASKEQIYSNTGELFF
size: once; J: TRBJ2-4; D: TRBD1; V: TRBV15; DNA: TGTGCCACCAGCAGAGTACTAGGGGGCAAGTACTTC; CDR3: CATSRVLGGKYF
size: many; J: TRBJ1-1; D: .; V: TRBV9; DNA: TGTGCCAGCAGCGTAGCAACAGTAACTGAAGCTTTCTTT; CDR3: CASSVATVTEAFF
size: few; J: TRBJ2-3; D: TRBD2; V: TRBV20-1; DNA: TGCAGTGCAACACTAGCGGGAGCTAAAGATACGCAGTATTTT; CDR3: CSATLAGAKDTQYF
size: many; J: TRBJ2-7; D: TRBD2; V: TRBV20-1; DNA: TGCAGTGCTAGAGAAGGGACTAGCGGGAGCGAGCAGTACTTC; CDR3: CSAREGTSGSEQYF
size: few; J: TRBJ1-2; D: .; V: TRBV5-1; DNA: TGCGCCAGCAGCTTGGAGGGTAACCGAAACTATGGCTACACCTTC; CDR3: CASSLEGNRNYGYTF
size: many; J: TRBJ2-7; D: .; V: TRBV5-1; DNA: TGCGCCAGCAGCTGGGGGGACGGGAGATCCTACGAGCAGTACTTC; CDR3: CASSWGDGRSYEQYF
size: many; J: TRBJ2-2; D: TRBD2; V: TRBV24-1; DNA: TGTGCCACCAGTGACGCGGGGGGACTAGCGGGCCCCACGAACACCGGGGAGCTGTTTTTT; CDR3: CATSDAGGLAGPTNTGELFF
size: many; J: TRBJ1-1; D: .; V: TRBV20-1; DNA: TGCAGTGCTAATCCCACAGGAGCTGAAGCTTTCTTT; CDR3: CSANPTGAEAFF
size: many; J: TRBJ2-3; D: .; V: TRBV20-1; DNA: TGCAGTGTGAACCCAGATACGCAGTATTTT; CDR3: CSVNPDTQYF
size: few; J: TRBJ2-1; D: TRBD2; V: TRBV6-1; DNA: TGTGCCAGCAGTCCTAGGCGGGGGGTAGCGGGGGCCGATTACAATGAGCAGTTCTTC; CDR3: CASSPRRGVAGADYNEQFF
size: .; J: TRBJ1-5; D: TRBD1; V: TRBV20-1; DNA: TGCAGTGCTGGGACAGGGGAACAGCCCCAGCATTTT; CDR3: CSAGTGEQPQHF
size: many; J: TRBJ2-3; D: .; V: TRBV24-1; DNA: TGTGCCACCAGTGATACCGGGACTGTCACAGATACGCAGTATTTT; CDR3: CATSDTGTVTDTQYF
size: many; J: TRBJ2-7; D: .; V: TRBV20-1; DNA: TGCAGTGCTAGACGTTTTAGCGGCAATCGTGGCGAGCAGTACTTC; CDR3: CSARRFSGNRGEQYF
size: many; J: TRBJ1-5; D: .; V: TRBV20-1; DNA: TGCAGTGCTAGGGACCGGGGGGCGGCCTATCAGCCCCAGCATTTT; CDR3: CSARDRGAAYQPQHF
size: many; J: TRBJ2-2; D: TRBD2; V: TRBV27; DNA: TGTGCCAGCAGGGTTAGCGGGAGAGGCGGGGAGCTGTTTTTT; CDR3: CASRVSGRGGELFF
size: .; J: TRBJ2-7; D: .; V: TRBV20-1; DNA: TGCAGTGCTAGTCGACTCTCCTACGAGCAGTACTTC; CDR3: CSASRLSYEQYF
size: many; J: TRBJ2-2; D: TRBD2; V: TRBV7-7; DNA: TGTGCTAGCGGATTGGGACTAGCAGACACCGGGGAGCTGTTTTTT; CDR3: CASGLGLADTGELFF
size: many; J: TRBJ1-5; D: TRBD1; V: TRBV18; DNA: TGTGCCAGCTCCCCAGACAGGGGTCTAAATCAGCCCCAGCATTTT; CDR3: CASSPDRGLNQPQHF
size: many; J: TRBJ1-2; D: TRBD1; V: TRBV4-3; DNA: TGCGCCAGCAGCCAAGAAGACAGGGTTGGCTACACCTTC; CDR3: CASSQEDRVGYTF
size: .; J: TRBJ1-4; D: .; V: TRBV5-1; DNA: TGCGCCAGCAGCTTGACTACAAGGCGGGAAAAACTGTTTTTT; CDR3: CASSLTTRREKLFF
size: few; J: TRBJ2-1; D: .; V: TRBV7-2; DNA: TGTGCCAGCAGTCATGACCAGAGGAATGAGCAGTTCTTC; CDR3: CASSHDQRNEQFF
size: once; J: TRBJ2-2; D: TRBD1; V: TRBV19; DNA: TGTGCCAGTACCATTGAGGACAGGGGTAGCACCGGGGAGCTGTTTTTT; CDR3: CASTIEDRGSTGELFF
size: .; J: TRBJ2-5; D: TRBD2; V: TRBV7-9; DNA: TGTGCCAGCAGCTTAAACGCGGGAGGGCCGAAGACCCAGTACTTC; CDR3: CASSLNAGGPKTQYF
size: many; J: TRBJ1-5; D: .; V: TRBV28; DNA: TGTGCCAGCAGTCCTTTCCTGAATCAGCCCCAGCATTTT; CDR3: CASSPFLNQPQHF
size: .; J: TRBJ1-6; D: .; V: TRBV5-1; DNA: TGCGCCAGCAGCTTGGACAGTCTGACTTCGCCCCTCCACTTT; CDR3: CASSLDSLTSPLHF
size: few; J: TRBJ2-1; D: TRBD2; V: TRBV20-1; DNA: TGCAGTGCTTTTTGGACTAGCCGCAATGAGCAGTTCTTC; CDR3: CSAFWTSRNEQFF
size: medium-sized; J: TRBJ2-7; D: TRBD2; V: TRBV20-1; DNA: TGCAGTGCTAGCGGGAGGGCCGATTACGAGCAGTACTTC; CDR3: CSASGRADYEQYF
size: .; J: TRBJ1-1; D: TRBD1; V: TRBV5-1; DNA: TGCGCCAGCAGCTCTAAACCGGGACAGGGATCGGGCACTGAAGCTTTCTTT; CDR3: CASSSKPGQGSGTEAFF
size: few; J: TRBJ2-1; D: TRBD1; V: TRBV20-1; DNA: TGCAGTGCTAGAGCTGGGACAGGGGGCAATGAGCAGTTCTTC; CDR3: CSARAGTGGNEQFF
size: .; J: TRBJ2-2; D: TRBD1; V: TRBV5-6; DNA: TGTGCCAGCAGCTTTGGGACAGGGGGGACCGGGGAGCTGTTTTTT; CDR3: CASSFGTGGTGELFF
size: few; J: TRBJ2-7; D: .; V: TRBV18; DNA: TGTGCCAGCTCACCATCCACTTACGAGCAGTACTTC; CDR3: CASSPSTYEQYF
size: many; J: TRBJ2-7; D: .; V: TRBV5-1; DNA: TGCGCCAGCAGCTGGTCGGGCTACGAGCAGTACTTC; CDR3: CASSWSGYEQYF
size: few; J: TRBJ2-1; D: TRBD2; V: TRBV7-3; DNA: TGTGCCAGCAGCCCCGGGACTAGCGGGCTGTTCCCTTACAATGAGCAGTTCTTC; CDR3: CASSPGTSGLFPYNEQFF
size: many; J: TRBJ2-3; D: .; V: TRBV7-8; DNA: TGTGCCAGCAGCTTACGGCAGCACGACACAGATACGCAGTATTTT; CDR3: CASSLRQHDTDTQYF
size: many; J: TRBJ2-3; D: .; V: TRBV4-2; DNA: TGTGCCAGCAGCCCTTCGAGGGATAGCACAGATACGCAGTATTTT; CDR3: CASSPSRDSTDTQYF
size: many; J: TRBJ2-3; D: .; V: TRBV4-3; DNA: TGCGCCAGCAGCCAAGACTATGGACTCCCAACGACAGATACGCAGTATTTT; CDR3: CASSQDYGLPTTDTQYF